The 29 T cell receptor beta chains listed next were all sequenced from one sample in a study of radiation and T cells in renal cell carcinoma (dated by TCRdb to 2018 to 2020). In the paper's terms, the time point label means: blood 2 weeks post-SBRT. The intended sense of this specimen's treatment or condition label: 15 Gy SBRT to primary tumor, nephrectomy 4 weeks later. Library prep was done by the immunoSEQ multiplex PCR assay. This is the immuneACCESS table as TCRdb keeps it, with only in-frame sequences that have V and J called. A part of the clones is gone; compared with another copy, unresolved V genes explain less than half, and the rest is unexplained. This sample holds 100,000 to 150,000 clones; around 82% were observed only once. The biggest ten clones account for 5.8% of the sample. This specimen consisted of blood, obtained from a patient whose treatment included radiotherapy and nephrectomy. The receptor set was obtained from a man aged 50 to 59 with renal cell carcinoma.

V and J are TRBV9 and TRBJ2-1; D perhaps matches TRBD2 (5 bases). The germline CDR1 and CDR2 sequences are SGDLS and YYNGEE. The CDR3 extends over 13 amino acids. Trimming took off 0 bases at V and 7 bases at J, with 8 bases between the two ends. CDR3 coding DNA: TGTGCCAGCAGCGTAGTACCGGGAAATGAGCAGTTCTTC. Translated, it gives CASSVVPGNEQFF.

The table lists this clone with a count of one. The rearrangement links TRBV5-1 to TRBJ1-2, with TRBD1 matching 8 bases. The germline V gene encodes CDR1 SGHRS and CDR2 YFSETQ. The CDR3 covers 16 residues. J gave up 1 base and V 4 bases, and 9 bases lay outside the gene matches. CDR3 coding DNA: TGCGCCAGCAGCACCTGGACAGGGCCGCTTAACTATGGCTACACCTTC. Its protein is CASSTWTGPLNYGYTF.

CDR3 sequence (DNA): TGTGCCAGCAGCTTAGCCGGTAGGGGGCATGGCTACACCTTC. Translation: CASSLAGRGHGYTF. The rearrangement uses TRBV5-5 and TRBJ1-2; TRBD1 agrees at 7 bases. The germline gives CDR1 SGHKS, CDR2 YYEKEE (reference sequence). V lost 2 bases and J lost 6; bases outside the gene matches: 7. The CDR3 contains 14 residues.

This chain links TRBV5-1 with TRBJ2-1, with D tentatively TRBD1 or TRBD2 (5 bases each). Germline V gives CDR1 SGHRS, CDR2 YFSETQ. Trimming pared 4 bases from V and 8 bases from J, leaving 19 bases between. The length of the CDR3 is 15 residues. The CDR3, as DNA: TGCGCCAGCAGCATAACCCGGGGCCCAAGGGATGAGCAGTTCTTC. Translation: CASSITRGPRDEQFF.

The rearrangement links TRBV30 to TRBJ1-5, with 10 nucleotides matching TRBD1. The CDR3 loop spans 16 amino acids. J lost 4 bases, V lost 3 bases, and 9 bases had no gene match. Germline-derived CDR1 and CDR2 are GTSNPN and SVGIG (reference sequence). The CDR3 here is CAWSLGTGEMNQPQHF. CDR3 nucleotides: TGTGCCTGGAGCCTGGGGACAGGGGAAATGAATCAGCCCCAGCATTTT. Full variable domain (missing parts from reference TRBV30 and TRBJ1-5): SQTIHQWPATLVQPVGSPLSLECTVEGTSNPNLYWYRQAAGRGLQLLFYSVGIGQISSEVPQNLSASRPQDRQFILSSKKLLLSDSGFYLCAWSLGTGEMNQPQHFGDGTRLSIL.

The CDR3 protein is CASSQYPSLGYTF. CDR3 nucleotide sequence: TGTGCCAGCAGCCAGTATCCCTCGCTTGGCTACACCTTC. The chain employs TRBV11-1 and TRBJ1-2; D is unresolved. The germline CDR1 and CDR2 sequences are SGHAT and FQDESV (reference sequence). V lost 5 bases and J lost 7, with 14 bases in between. This CDR3 comprises 13 residues.

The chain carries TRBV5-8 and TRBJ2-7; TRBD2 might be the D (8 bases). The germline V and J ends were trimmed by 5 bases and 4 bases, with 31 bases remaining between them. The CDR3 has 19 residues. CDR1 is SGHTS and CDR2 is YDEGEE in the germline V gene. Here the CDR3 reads CASRPPGQRVTSDRYEQYF. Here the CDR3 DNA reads TGTGCCAGCAGACCTCCGGGACAGCGTGTGACTAGCGATCGATACGAGCAGTACTTC. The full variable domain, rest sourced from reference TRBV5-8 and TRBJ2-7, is EAGVTQSPTHLIKTRGQQATLRCSPISGHTSVYWYQQALGLGLQFLLWYDEGEERNRGNFPPRFSGRQFPNYSSELNVNALELEDSALYLCASRPPGQRVTSDRYEQYFGPGTRLTVT.

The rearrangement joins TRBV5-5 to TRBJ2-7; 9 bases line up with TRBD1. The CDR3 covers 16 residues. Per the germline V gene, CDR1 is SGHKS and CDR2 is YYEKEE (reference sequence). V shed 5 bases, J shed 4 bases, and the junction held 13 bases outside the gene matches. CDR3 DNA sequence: TGTGCCAGCAGATTCAGGCCCCCGGGACAGGGTTACGAGCAGTACTTC. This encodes CASRFRPPGQGYEQYF.

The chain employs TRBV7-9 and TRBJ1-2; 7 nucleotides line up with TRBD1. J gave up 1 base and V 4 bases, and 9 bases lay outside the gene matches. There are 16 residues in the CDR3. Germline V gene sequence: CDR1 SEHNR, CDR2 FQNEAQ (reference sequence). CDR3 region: CASSSSRGSGNYGYTF. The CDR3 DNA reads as TGTGCCAGCAGCTCATCCAGGGGGAGTGGTAACTATGGCTACACCTTC.

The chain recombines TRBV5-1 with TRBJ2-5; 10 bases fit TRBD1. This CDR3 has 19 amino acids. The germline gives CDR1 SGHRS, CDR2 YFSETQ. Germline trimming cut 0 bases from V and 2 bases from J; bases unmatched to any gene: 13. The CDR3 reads CASSLAQLGQGKVQETQYF. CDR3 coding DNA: TGCGCCAGCAGCTTGGCCCAGTTGGGACAGGGGAAAGTTCAAGAGACCCAGTACTTC.

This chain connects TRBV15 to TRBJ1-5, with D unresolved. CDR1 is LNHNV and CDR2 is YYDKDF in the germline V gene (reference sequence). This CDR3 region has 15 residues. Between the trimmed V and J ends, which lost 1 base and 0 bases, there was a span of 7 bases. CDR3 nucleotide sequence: TGTGCCACCAGCAGAGCGCCACCTAGCAATCAGCCCCAGCATTTT. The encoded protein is CATSRAPPSNQPQHF.

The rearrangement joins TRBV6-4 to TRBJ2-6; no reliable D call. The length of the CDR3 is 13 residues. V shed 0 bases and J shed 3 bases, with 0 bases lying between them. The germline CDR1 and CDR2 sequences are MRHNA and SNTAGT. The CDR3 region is CASSDSGANVLTF. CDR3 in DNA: TGTGCCAGCAGTGACTCTGGGGCCAACGTCCTGACTTTC.

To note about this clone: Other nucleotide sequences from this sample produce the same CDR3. For the CDR3, the DNA is TGCGCCAGCAGCTTGACGGGGACCCAAGAGACCCAGTACTTC. Protein product: CASSLTGTQETQYF. The chain couples TRBV5-1 to TRBJ2-5; either TRBD1 or TRBD2 may supply D (5 bases each). The CDR3 consists of 14 residues. CDR1 is SGHRS, CDR2 YFSETQ, per germline. V was pared by 1 base and J by 1 base, with 8 bases between.

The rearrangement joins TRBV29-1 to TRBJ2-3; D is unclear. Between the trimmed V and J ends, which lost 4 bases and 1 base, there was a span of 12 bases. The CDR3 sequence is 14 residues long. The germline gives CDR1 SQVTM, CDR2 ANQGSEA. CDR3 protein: CSVALSFRTDTQYF. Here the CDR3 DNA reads TGCAGCGTTGCCTTGAGCTTCCGCACAGATACGCAGTATTTT.

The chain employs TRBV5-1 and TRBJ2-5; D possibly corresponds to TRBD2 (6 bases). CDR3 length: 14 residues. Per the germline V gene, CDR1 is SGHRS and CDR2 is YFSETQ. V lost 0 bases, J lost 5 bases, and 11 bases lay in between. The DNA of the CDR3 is TGCGCCAGCAGCTTGGTGGAGGGAAGTGAGACCCAGTACTTC. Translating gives CASSLVEGSETQYF.

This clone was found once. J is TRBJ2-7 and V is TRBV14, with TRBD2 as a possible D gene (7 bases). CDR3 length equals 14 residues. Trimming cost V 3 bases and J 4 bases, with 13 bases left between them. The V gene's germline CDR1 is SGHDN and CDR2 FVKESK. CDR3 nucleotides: TGTGCCAGCAGCCAGAGGGGGGGAGCATACGAGCAGTACTTC. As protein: CASSQRGGAYEQYF.

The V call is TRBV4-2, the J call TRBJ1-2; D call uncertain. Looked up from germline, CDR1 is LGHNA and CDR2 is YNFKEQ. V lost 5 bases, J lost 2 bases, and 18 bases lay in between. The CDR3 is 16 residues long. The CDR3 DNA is TGTGCCAGCAGCTTGGCCGGCAGCGAGTTAAACTATGGCTACACCTTC. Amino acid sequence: CASSLAGSELNYGYTF.

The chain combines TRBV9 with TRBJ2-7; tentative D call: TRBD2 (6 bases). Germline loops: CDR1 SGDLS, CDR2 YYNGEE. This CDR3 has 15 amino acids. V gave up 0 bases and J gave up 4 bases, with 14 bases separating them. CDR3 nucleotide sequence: TGTGCCAGCAGCGTAGCAAACGGGGGTACGTACGAGCAGTACTTC. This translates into CASSVANGGTYEQYF.

In nucleotides, the CDR3 is TGTGCCAGCAGCTCCGACAGGGTTGTCAACGAGCAGTACTTC. Its translation is CASSSDRVVNEQYF. The chain employs TRBV7-8 and TRBJ2-7; 7 positions agree with TRBD1. The ends lost 4 bases at V and 5 bases at J; junction bases unmatched: 8. Germline V lookup: CDR1 SGHVS, CDR2 FQNEAQ. This CDR3 spans 14 amino acids. The entire variable domain, with the rest obtained from reference TRBV7-8 and TRBJ2-7, is as follows: GAGVSQSPRYKVAKRGQDVALRCDPISGHVSLFWYQQALGQGPEFLTYFQNEAQLDKSGLPSDRFFAERPEGSVSTLKIQRTQQEDSAVYLCASSSDRVVNEQYFGPGTRLTVT.

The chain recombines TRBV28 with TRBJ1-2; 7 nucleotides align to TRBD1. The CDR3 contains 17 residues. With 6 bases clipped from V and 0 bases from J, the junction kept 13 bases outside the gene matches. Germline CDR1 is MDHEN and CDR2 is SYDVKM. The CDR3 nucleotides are TGTGCCAGCAGGACAGGGATTAGCAAGTTAGCTAACTATGGCTACACCTTC. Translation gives CASRTGISKLANYGYTF.

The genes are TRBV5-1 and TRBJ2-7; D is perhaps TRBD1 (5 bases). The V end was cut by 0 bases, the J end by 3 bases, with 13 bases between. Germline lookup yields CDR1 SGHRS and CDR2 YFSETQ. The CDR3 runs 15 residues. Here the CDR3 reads CASSLVGQQYYEQYF. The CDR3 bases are TGCGCCAGCAGCTTGGTGGGGCAGCAATACTACGAGCAGTACTTC.

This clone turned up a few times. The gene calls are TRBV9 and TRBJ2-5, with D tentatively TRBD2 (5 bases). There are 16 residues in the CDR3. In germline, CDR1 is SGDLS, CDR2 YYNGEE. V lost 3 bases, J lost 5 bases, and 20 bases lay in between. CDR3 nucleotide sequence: TGTGCCAGCAGCGCAAGGACGGACCCGAGAGGGGAGACCCAGTACTTC. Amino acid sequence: CASSARTDPRGETQYF.

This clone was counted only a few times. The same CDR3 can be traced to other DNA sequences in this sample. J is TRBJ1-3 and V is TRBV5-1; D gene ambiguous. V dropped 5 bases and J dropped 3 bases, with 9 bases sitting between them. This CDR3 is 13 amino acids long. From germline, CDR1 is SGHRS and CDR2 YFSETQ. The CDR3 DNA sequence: TGCGCCAGCAGACGGACTGTTGGAAACACCATATATTTT. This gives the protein CASRRTVGNTIYF.

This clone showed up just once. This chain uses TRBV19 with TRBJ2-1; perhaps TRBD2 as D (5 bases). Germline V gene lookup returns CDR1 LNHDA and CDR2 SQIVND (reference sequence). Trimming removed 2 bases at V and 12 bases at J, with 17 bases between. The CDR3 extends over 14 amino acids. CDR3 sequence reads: CASSILETKRGQFF. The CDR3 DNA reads TGTGCCAGTAGTATACTTGAGACTAAACGCGGGCAGTTCTTC.

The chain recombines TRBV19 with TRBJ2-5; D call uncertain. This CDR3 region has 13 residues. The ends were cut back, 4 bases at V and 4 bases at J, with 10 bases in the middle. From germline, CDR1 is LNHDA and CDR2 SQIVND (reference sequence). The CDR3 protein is CASSTNEVETQYF. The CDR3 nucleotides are TGTGCCAGTAGTACAAATGAAGTAGAGACCCAGTACTTC.

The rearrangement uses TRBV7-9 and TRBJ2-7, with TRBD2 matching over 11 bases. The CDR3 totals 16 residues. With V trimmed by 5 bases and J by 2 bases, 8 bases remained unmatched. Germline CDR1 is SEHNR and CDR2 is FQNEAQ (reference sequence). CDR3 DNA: TGTGCCAGCAGCGTCGATACTAGCGGGAGCGCCTACGAGCAGTACTTC. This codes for CASSVDTSGSAYEQYF. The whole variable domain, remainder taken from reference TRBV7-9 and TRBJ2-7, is DTGVSQNPRHKITKRGQNVTFRCDPISEHNRLYWYRQTLGQGPEFLTYFQNEAQLEKSRLLSDRFSAERPKGSFSTLEIQRTEQGDSAMYLCASSVDTSGSAYEQYFGPGTRLTVT.

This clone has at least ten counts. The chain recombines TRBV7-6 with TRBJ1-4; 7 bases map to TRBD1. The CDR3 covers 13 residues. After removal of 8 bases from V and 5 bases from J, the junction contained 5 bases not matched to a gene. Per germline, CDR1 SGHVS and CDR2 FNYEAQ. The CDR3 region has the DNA TGTGCCAGCGGTAGGGGGCCGAATGAAAAACTGTTTTTT. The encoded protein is CASGRGPNEKLFF.

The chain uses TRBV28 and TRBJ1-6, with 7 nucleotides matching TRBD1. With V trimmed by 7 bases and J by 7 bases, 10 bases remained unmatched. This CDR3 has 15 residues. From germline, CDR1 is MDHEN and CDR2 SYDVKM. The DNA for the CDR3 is TGTGCCAGCATCCCGGGACAGATAAGGAATTCACCCCTCCACTTT. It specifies CASIPGQIRNSPLHF.

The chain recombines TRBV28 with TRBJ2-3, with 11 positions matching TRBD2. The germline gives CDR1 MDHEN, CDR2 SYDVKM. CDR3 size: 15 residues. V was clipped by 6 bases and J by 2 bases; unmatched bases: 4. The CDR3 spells CASSLLAGDTDTQYF. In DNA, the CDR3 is TGTGCCAGCAGCTTACTAGCGGGAGACACAGATACGCAGTATTTT. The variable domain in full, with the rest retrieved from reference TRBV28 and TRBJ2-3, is DVKVTQSSRYLVKRTGEKVFLECVQDMDHENMFWYRQDPGLGLRLIYFSYDVKMKEKGDIPEGYSVSREKKERFSLILESASTNQTSMYLCASSLLAGDTDTQYFGPGTRLTVL.